This is a list of T cell receptor beta chains from one sample in a study of post-analysis software for immune sequencing data. Each CDR3 protein is one row after TCRdb ran MiXCR on the PCR reads. The sample carries about 820,000 distinct CDR3 sequences, roughly 58% recorded once. Sequencing was done on a sample of blood. The receptors derive from a girl aged 5 to 17 with multiple sclerosis. CDR3s include the opening cysteine and the closing phenylalanine or tryptophan. The D gene is left open where the match is weak. Clone size is not always given. Where it is, it says once, few, many or a class for expanded clones.

TRBV3-1	TRBD1	NA	TRBJ1-1	TGTGCCAGCAGCCACACCGGGACAGGGGGTGAAGCTTTCTTT	CASSHTGTGGEAFF
TRBV7-3	NA	few	TRBJ1-1	TGTGCCAGCTCGCGGGTCGGGAACACTGAAGCTTTCTTT	CASSRVGNTEAFF
TRBV7-2	NA	NA	TRBJ2-1	TGTGCCAGCAGCTCCCTAGTAAAGGAGACCCAGTTCTTC	CASSSLVKETQFF
TRBV5-1	TRBD1	few	TRBJ2-5	TGCGCCAGCAGCTTGGCTCCCGGGACAGAAGAGACCCAGTACTTC	CASSLAPGTEETQYF
TRBV20-1	NA	few	TRBJ2-7	TGCAGTGCTAGAGATTGGGGATGGGGCAACGAGCAGTACTTC	CSARDWGWGNEQYF
TRBV29-1	NA	NA	TRBJ1-5	TGCAGCGTTGCGGGGGAGGGTAGCAATCAGCCCCAGCATTTT	CSVAGEGSNQPQHF
TRBV12-3/TRBV12-4	NA	once	TRBJ1-4	TGTGCCAGCAGGGAAACAGCTAATGAAAAACTGTTTTTT	CASRETANEKLFF
TRBV7-3	TRBD2	NA	TRBJ2-1	TGTGCCAGCAGCTTACGACGTCCTAGCGGGGATTCCTACAATGAGCAGTTCTTC	CASSLRRPSGDSYNEQFF
TRBV20-1	NA	NA	TRBJ2-1	TGCAGTGCTCATCTCCCGGTAGGACTGAGCTACAATGAGCAGTTCTTC	CSAHLPVGLSYNEQFF
TRBV24-1	NA	NA	TRBJ2-7	TGTGCCACCAGTGACACCGCAACAGGAAATCAGTACTTC	CATSDTATGNQYF
TRBV5-5	TRBD1	once	TRBJ2-1	TGTGCCAGCAGCTTGGCGGGACAGCTTTTTAACAATGAGCAGTTCTTC	CASSLAGQLFNNEQFF
TRBV5-5	NA	once	TRBJ2-5	TGTGCCAGCAGCTTGGCGACATGGAAGGCGGTTAGACAAGAGACCCAGTACTTC	CASSLATWKAVRQETQYF
TRBV15	NA	NA	TRBJ2-1	TGTGCCACCAGCAGAGTGTTCAATGAGCAGTTCTTC	CATSRVFNEQFF
TRBV9	NA	few	TRBJ2-5	TGTGCCAGCAGCCCCCGGGGGGCCGGTTTGGTAGTCGAGACCCAGTACTTC	CASSPRGAGLVVETQYF
TRBV5-1	TRBD2	NA	TRBJ2-1	TGCGCCAGCAGCTTGACCTGGACTAGCGGGTTCCCACCCTACAATGAGCAGTTCTTC	CASSLTWTSGFPPYNEQFF
TRBV6-5	NA	NA	TRBJ1-2	TGTGCCAGCAGTTACACTGGGGGGCCCTCGTTGGATGGCTACACCTTC	CASSYTGGPSLDGYTF
TRBV7-3	NA	NA	TRBJ2-7	TGTGCCAGCAGCTTCCCTAATGGGGAGCAGTACTTC	CASSFPNGEQYF
TRBV20-1	NA	NA	TRBJ2-5	TGCAGTGTCCTTCCCGAGACTCGAACCTCTCCGGAGACCCAGTACTTC	CSVLPETRTSPETQYF
TRBV29-1	TRBD1	NA	TRBJ1-2	TGCAGCGTTGACCCGGGACAGAACTATGGCTACACCTTC	CSVDPGQNYGYTF
TRBV5-1	TRBD1	NA	TRBJ1-1	TGCGCCAGCAGCTTCCTACCGGGACAGGGTTCCACTGAAGCTTTCTTT	CASSFLPGQGSTEAFF
TRBV20-1	NA	NA	TRBJ2-3	TGCAGTGCTAGTGGGGGTCGAGGGGATACGCAGTATTTT	CSASGGRGDTQYF
TRBV20-1	TRBD1	few	TRBJ2-7	TGCAGTGTAAAGCGACAGGGGCGCGTACACGAGCAGTACTTC	CSVKRQGRVHEQYF
TRBV11-2	NA	NA	TRBJ2-5	TGTGCCAGCAGCTTAGATGGGGCGGTAATGAGAGAAGAGACCCAGTACTTC	CASSLDGAVMREETQYF
TRBV20-1	NA	NA	TRBJ2-3	TGCAGTGCTCGTTACAGGGTACAACCCACCCGAGATACGCAGTATTTT	CSARYRVQPTRDTQYF
TRBV25-1	NA	NA	TRBJ2-3	TGTGCCAGCAGCCTCTGGCGGGGTGGGGCAGATACGCAGTATTTT	CASSLWRGGADTQYF
TRBV5-1	NA	NA	TRBJ1-2	TGCGCCAGCAGCGCGGGCGGCCAGGTGGGCTATGGCTACACCTTC	CASSAGGQVGYGYTF
TRBV11-2	TRBD2	NA	TRBJ2-5	TGTGCCAGCAGCTTACGTAGTAGCGGGGGGTGGGGAGAGACCCAGTACTTC	CASSLRSSGGWGETQYF
TRBV20-1	TRBD2	NA	TRBJ2-7	TGCAGTGCCGGAGCGGGGAACGCCTACGAGCAGTACTTC	CSAGAGNAYEQYF
TRBV5-1	NA	NA	TRBJ1-1	TGCGCCAGCAGCTTGGCCAGCGGGAGTCGGACTGAAGCTTTCTTT	CASSLASGSRTEAFF
TRBV9	NA	NA	TRBJ2-3	TGTGCCAGCAGCGGGACCCTTTTCGGGGGGCGCGATGGGAAATCCACAGATACGCAGTATTTT	CASSGTLFGGRDGKSTDTQYF
TRBV15	TRBD2	once	TRBJ2-7	TGTGCCACCAGCAGAGATCGCCTAGCGGGAGGCGAGCAGTACTTC	CATSRDRLAGGEQYF
TRBV7-3	TRBD2	NA	TRBJ2-7	TGTGCCAGCAGCTTAATTGGACTAGCGGGAGACGAGCAGTACTTC	CASSLIGLAGDEQYF
TRBV7-9	TRBD1	few	TRBJ2-6	TGTGCCAGCAGCCCCGGGACAGGGGGCTTTGGGGCCAACGTCCTGACTTTC	CASSPGTGGFGANVLTF
TRBV24-1	NA	NA	TRBJ2-5	TGTGCCACCAGTGACGTTGGAGCGGACGGGGAGACCCAGTACTTC	CATSDVGADGETQYF
TRBV29-1	TRBD1	NA	TRBJ2-3	TGCAGCGTTGCCCCGGGACAGGGAGCCAGTACGCAGTATTTT	CSVAPGQGASTQYF
TRBV5-1	TRBD1	few	TRBJ1-1	TGCGCCAGCAGCTTACAGGGGGAGCACACTGAAGCTTTCTTT	CASSLQGEHTEAFF
TRBV20-1	TRBD1	NA	TRBJ2-1	TGCAGTGCTAGAGATCCCGACAGGGCAAATGAGCAGTTCTTC	CSARDPDRANEQFF
TRBV4-1	TRBD2	few	TRBJ2-1	TGCGCCAGCAGCAAGGGACTAGCTAACTACAATGAGCAGTTCTTC	CASSKGLANYNEQFF
TRBV5-1	TRBD1	NA	TRBJ2-7	TGCGCCAGCAGCTTGGCCAGTCAGGGGGTCTCCTACGAGCAGTACTTC	CASSLASQGVSYEQYF
TRBV7-2	NA	few	TRBJ1-2	TGTGCCAGCAGCTTAGTAGACAGCAAATATGGCTACACCTTC	CASSLVDSKYGYTF
TRBV29-1	NA	few	TRBJ2-7	TGCAGCGTTGAAGTCCCCCGGGTATACGAGCAGTACTTC	CSVEVPRVYEQYF
TRBV6-1	TRBD2	NA	TRBJ2-5	TGTGCCAGCAGTGAAGCGGGGGGACTAGCGGGAGCTGGGGAGACCCAGTACTTC	CASSEAGGLAGAGETQYF
TRBV7-9	NA	NA	TRBJ2-1	TGTGCCAGCAGCACGCGGACTACAGATGAGCAGTTCTTC	CASSTRTTDEQFF
TRBV3-1	NA	NA	TRBJ2-1	TGTGCCAGCAGTCACTCACAAGGGCTAGGCGAGCAGTTCTTC	CASSHSQGLGEQFF
TRBV9	TRBD2	once	TRBJ2-1	TGTGCCAGCAGCGTAGTGGCTAGCGGGGTGACCTACAATGAGCAGTTCTTC	CASSVVASGVTYNEQFF
TRBV6-5	NA	NA	TRBJ2-4	TGTGCCAGCAGCCTAGTCAGGGGAAACATTCAGTACTTC	CASSLVRGNIQYF
TRBV29-1	TRBD2	NA	TRBJ2-2	TGCAGCGTGGCTGGGACTAGTACTACCGGGGAGCTGTTTTTT	CSVAGTSTTGELFF
TRBV9	NA	few	TRBJ2-7	TGTGCCAGCAGCGGGGGACAACACTCCTACGAGCAGTACTTC	CASSGGQHSYEQYF
TRBV20-1	TRBD2	few	TRBJ2-7	TGCAGTGCTAGTATCCCACCCCAGTGGACTAGCGGGAGCTACGAGCAGTACTTC	CSASIPPQWTSGSYEQYF
TRBV5-1	NA	few	TRBJ2-5	TGCGCCAGCAGCTTACGTTCCCCGGGAGAGACCCAGTACTTC	CASSLRSPGETQYF
TRBV3-1	NA	NA	TRBJ1-6	TGTGCCAGCAGCCAAGAACCGAATTCACCCCTCCACTTT	CASSQEPNSPLHF
TRBV7-9	NA	NA	TRBJ1-4	TGTGCCAGCAGTCGGACTCAAAGTAATGAAAAACTGTTTTTT	CASSRTQSNEKLFF
TRBV5-1	NA	NA	TRBJ2-3	TGCGCCAGCAGCCGGAGTATAACGGGAGGCACAGATACGCAGTATTTT	CASSRSITGGTDTQYF
TRBV12-3/TRBV12-4	NA	NA	TRBJ2-7	TGTGCCAGCAGCCGTTCAACAAGAAGCTACGAGCAGTACTTC	CASSRSTRSYEQYF
TRBV5-1	NA	NA	TRBJ2-7	TGCGCCAGCAGGCCGACAAGCTCGGGGCTCTACGAGCAGTACTTC	CASRPTSSGLYEQYF
TRBV3-1	TRBD1	NA	TRBJ1-2	TGTGCCAGCAGCCAGGTCACAGGGGCAATTAACTATGGCTACACCTTC	CASSQVTGAINYGYTF
TRBV13	NA	NA	TRBJ2-3	TGTGCCAGCAGCCTCTTTTGGCCCGAGACAGATACGCAGTATTTT	CASSLFWPETDTQYF
TRBV2	NA	NA	TRBJ2-3	TGTGCCAGCAGCCCCCAGGTCAACACAGATACGCAGTATTTT	CASSPQVNTDTQYF
TRBV5-1	NA	many	TRBJ2-7	TGCGCCAGCAGCCCCGGTAGGGGCTACGAGCAGTACTTC	CASSPGRGYEQYF